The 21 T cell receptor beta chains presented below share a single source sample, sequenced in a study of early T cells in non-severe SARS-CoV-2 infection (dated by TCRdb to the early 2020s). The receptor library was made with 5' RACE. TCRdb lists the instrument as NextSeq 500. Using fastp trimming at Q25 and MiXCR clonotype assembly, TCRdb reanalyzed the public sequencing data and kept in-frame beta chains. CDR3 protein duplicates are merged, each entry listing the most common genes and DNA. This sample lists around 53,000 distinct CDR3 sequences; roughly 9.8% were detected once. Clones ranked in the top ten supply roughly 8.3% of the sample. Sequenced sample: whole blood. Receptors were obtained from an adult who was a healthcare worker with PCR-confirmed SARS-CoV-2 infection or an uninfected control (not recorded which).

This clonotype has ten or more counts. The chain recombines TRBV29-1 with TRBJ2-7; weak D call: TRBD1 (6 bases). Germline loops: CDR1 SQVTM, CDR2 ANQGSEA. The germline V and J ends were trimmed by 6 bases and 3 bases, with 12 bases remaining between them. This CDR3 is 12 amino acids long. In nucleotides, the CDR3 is TGCAGCGTCGCTGAACAGGGCTACGAGCAGTACTTC. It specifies CSVAEQGYEQYF.

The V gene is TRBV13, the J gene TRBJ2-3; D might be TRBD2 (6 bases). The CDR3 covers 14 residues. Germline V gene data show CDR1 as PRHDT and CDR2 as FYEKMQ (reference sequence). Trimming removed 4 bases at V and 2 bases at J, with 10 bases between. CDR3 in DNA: TGTGCCAGCAGCTGGAGGGACGACACAGATACGCAGTATTTT. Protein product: CASSWRDDTDTQYF.

CDR3 amino acids: CSASKRGENQPQHF. The CDR3 region has the DNA TGCAGTGCCTCGAAACGAGGGGAAAATCAGCCCCAGCATTTT. The chain has TRBV20-1 and TRBJ1-5; tentative D call: TRBD1 (5 bases). CDR1 is DFQATT, CDR2 SNEGSKA, per germline (reference sequence). There are 14 residues in the CDR3. V lost 6 bases and J 4 bases, leaving 16 bases between the germline ends.

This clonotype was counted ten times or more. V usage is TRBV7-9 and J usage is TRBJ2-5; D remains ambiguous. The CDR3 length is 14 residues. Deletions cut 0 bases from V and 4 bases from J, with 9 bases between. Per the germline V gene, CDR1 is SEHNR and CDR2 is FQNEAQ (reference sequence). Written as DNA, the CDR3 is TGTGCCAGCAGCTTAGCACTGGGCGGAGAGACCCAGTACTTC. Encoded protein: CASSLALGGETQYF.

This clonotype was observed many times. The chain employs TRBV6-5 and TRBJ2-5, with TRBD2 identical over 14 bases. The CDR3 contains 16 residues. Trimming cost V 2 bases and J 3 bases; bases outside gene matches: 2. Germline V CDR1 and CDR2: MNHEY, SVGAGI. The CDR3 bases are TGTGCCAGCAGTTACGAGGGACTAGCGGGAGAAGAGACCCAGTACTTC. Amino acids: CASSYEGLAGEETQYF.

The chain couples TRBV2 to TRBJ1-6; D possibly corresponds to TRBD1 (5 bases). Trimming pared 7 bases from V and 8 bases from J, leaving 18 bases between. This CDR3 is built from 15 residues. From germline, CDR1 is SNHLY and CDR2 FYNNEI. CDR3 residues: CASTTDIYADSPLHF. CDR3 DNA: TGTGCCAGCACTACGGACATCTACGCCGATTCACCCCTCCACTTT. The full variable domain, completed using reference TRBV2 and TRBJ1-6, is EPEVTQTPSHQVTQMGQEVILRCVPISNHLYFYWYRQILGQKVEFLVSFYNNEISEKSEIFDDQFSVERPDGSNFTLKIRSTKLEDSAMYFCASTTDIYADSPLHFGNGTRLTVT.

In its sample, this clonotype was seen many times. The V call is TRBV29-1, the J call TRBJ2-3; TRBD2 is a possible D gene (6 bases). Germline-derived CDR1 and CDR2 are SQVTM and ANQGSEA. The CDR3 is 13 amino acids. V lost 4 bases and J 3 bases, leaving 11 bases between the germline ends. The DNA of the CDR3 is TGCAGCGTTGGAGGGAGCGGGACAGATACGCAGTATTTT. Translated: CSVGGSGTDTQYF.

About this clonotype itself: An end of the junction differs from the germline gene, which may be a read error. In nucleotides, the CDR3 is TGTGCCAGCAGCTTAGTCGGCTTAGCGGGGAGGTACAATGAGCAGATCTTC. Its protein product is CASSLVGLAGRYNEQIF. This chain uses TRBV7-9 with TRBJ2-1; 8 bases match TRBD2. The CDR3 runs 17 residues. CDR1 and CDR2 from the germline V gene are SEHNR and FQNEAQ (reference sequence).

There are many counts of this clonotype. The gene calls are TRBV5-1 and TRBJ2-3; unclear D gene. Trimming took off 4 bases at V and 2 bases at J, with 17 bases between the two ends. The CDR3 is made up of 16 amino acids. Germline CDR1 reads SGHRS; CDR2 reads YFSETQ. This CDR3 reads CASSLLIGIVTDTQYF. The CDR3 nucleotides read TGCGCCAGCAGCCTACTAATTGGGATCGTCACAGATACGCAGTATTTT.

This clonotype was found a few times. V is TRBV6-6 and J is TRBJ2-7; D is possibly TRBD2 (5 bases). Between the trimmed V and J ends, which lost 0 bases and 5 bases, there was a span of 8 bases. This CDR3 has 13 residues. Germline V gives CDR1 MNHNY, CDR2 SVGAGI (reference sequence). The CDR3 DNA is TGTGCCAGCAGTTACTCGATGAGGGACGAGCAGTACTTC. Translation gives CASSYSMRDEQYF.

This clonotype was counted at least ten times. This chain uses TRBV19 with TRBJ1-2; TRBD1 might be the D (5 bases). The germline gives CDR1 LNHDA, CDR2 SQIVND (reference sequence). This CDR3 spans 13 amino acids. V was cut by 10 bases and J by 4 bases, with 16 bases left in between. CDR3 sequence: CAISLQGSYGYTF. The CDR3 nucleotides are TGTGCCATTTCTCTTCAGGGATCCTATGGCTACACCTTC.

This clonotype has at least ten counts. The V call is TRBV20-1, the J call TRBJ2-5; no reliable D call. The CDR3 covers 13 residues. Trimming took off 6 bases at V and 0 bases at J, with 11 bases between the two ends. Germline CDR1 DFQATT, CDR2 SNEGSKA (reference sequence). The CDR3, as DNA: TGCAGTGCGGTGTTTCTAAACCAAGAGACCCAGTACTTC. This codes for CSAVFLNQETQYF.

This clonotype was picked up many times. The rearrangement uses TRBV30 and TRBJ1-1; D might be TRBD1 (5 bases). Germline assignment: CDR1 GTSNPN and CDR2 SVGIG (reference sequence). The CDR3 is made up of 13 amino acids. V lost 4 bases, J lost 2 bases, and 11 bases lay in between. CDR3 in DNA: TGTGCCTGGACTGGACACTTTAACACTGAAGCTTTCTTT. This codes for CAWTGHFNTEAFF.

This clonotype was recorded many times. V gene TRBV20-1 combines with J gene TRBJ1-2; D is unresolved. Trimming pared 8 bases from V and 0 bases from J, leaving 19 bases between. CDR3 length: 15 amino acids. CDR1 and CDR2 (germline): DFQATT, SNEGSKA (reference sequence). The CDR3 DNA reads TGCAGTTCGACGGGCCATGGAACAGCTAACTATGGCTACACCTTC. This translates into CSSTGHGTANYGYTF.

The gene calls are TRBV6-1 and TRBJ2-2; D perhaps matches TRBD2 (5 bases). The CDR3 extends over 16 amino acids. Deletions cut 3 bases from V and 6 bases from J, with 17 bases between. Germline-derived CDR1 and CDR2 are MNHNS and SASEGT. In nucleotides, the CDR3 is TGTGCCAGCAGTGAGTCTTCTCTAGCAGTGTCCGGGGAGCTGTTTTTT. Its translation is CASSESSLAVSGELFF.

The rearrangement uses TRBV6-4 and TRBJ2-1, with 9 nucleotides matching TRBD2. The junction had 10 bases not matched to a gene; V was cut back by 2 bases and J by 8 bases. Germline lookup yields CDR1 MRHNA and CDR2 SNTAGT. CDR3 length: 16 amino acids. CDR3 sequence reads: CASSDGREGGSDEQFF. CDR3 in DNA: TGTGCCAGCAGTGACGGGCGGGAGGGGGGAAGCGATGAGCAGTTCTTC.

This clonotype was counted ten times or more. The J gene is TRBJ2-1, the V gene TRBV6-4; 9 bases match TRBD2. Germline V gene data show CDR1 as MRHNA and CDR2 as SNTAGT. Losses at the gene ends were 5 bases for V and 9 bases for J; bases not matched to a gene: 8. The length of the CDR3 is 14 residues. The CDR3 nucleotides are TGTGCCAGCAGTCGACTAGCGGACGACTTTGAGCAGTTCTTC. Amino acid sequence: CASSRLADDFEQFF.

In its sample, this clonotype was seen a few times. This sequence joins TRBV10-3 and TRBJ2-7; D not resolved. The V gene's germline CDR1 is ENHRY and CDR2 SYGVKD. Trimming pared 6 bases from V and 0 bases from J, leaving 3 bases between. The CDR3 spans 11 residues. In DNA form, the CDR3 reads TGTGCCATCAGGAACTCCTACGAGCAGTACTTC. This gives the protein CAIRNSYEQYF.

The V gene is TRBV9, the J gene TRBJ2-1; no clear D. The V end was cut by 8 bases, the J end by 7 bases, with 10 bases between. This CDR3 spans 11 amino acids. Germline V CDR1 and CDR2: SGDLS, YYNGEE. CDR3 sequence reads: CASAQGNEQFF. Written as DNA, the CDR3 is TGTGCCAGTGCCCAAGGGAATGAGCAGTTCTTC.

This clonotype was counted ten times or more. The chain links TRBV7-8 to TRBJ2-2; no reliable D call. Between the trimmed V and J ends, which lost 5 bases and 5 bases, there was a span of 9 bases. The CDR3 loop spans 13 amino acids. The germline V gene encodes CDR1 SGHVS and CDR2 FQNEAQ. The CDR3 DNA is TGTGCCAGCAGCGGAAGAAGTACCGGGGAGCTGTTTTTT. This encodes CASSGRSTGELFF.

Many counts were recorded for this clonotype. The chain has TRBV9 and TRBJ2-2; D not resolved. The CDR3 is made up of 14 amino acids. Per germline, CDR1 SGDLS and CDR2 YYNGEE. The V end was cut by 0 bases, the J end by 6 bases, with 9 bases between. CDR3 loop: CASSVATLPGELFF. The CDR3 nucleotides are TGTGCCAGCAGCGTAGCTACCCTCCCCGGGGAGCTGTTTTTT.